The T cell receptor (beta chain) under discussion was sequenced for a study of blood T cell repertoires in COVID-19. At the level of the study: Samples taken during acute and convalescent COVID-19 were collected in the United States, Italy and Spain.

Libraries were prepared by immunoSEQ multiplex PCR; TCRdb keeps only in-frame clonotypes and omits some of them. The sample lists 40,000 or so clones; about 85% were seen once. Sample: peripheral blood. The TCR comes from a man in his 60s with COVID-19, enrolled during active disease.

The CDR3 sequence is CASSSRGLDEQYF. The CDR3 DNA reads as TGTGCCAGCTCATCCAGGGGGCTGGACGAGCAGTACTTC. The chain links TRBV18 to TRBJ2-7; TRBD1 matches 8 bases. The V and J ends lost 5 bases and 5 bases, in that order; junction bases with no gene match: 5. The germline CDR1 and CDR2 sequences are KGHSH and LQKENI. The length of the CDR3 is 13 residues.